These 22 T cell receptor beta chains came from one sample sequenced in a study of T cell clusters in autoimmune cytopenias. Each sample's input was roughly 270 ng genomic DNA, about 38,000 genome equivalents. TRB rearrangements were amplified by touch-down multiplex PCR with mixed TRB-A/B primers. TCRdb reworked the multiplex PCR reads into one entry per CDR3 protein, no DNA. Across approximately 3,000 distinct CDR3 sequences, the top ten clones capture more than 6.5% of the sample. These data were also reused for a study on T cell repertoires in aging, cancer and after chemotherapy.

Sequences were obtained from peripheral blood. The receptors were sampled from a human donor in good health.

The chain employs TRBV19 and TRBJ2-6; TCRdb's D call of TRBD1 is untestable without DNA. Germline V gene data show CDR1 as LNHDA and CDR2 as SQIVND (reference sequence). This CDR3 region has 16 residues. CDR3 loop: CASSQRGGDGVNVLTF.

Frequency places this clonotype as medium-sized. This sequence joins TRBV5-1 and TRBJ2-1; without DNA, the TCRdb call of TRBD2 cannot be checked. Germline V gene sequence: CDR1 SGHRS, CDR2 YFSETQ. This CDR3 region has 15 residues. CDR3 loop: CASSGRGLVINEQFF.

In terms of frequency, this clonotype is medium-sized. The V call is TRBV15, the J call TRBJ2-7. This CDR3 has 14 residues. Germline CDR1 and CDR2: LNHNV and YYDKDF (reference sequence). The chain's CDR3 is CATSLSRASYEQYF.

Its frequency marks this clonotype as medium-sized. The V gene is TRBV30, the J gene TRBJ1-6; TCRdb designates TRBD1, a call that cannot be tested without DNA. Per the germline V gene, CDR1 is GTSNPN and CDR2 is SVGIG (reference sequence). The CDR3 covers 14 residues. The CDR3 reads CAWSRQLGVSPLHF. The whole variable domain, filled in from reference TRBV30 and TRBJ1-6, reads SQTIHQWPATLVQPVGSPLSLECTVEGTSNPNLYWYRQAAGRGLQLLFYSVGIGQISSEVPQNLSASRPQDRQFILSSKKLLLSDSGFYLCAWSRQLGVSPLHFGNGTRLTVT.

This chain links TRBV20-1 with TRBJ2-2; TCRdb reports TRBD1, a call that lacks DNA to check it against. This CDR3 has 16 residues. Germline V lookup: CDR1 DFQATT, CDR2 SNEGSKA (reference sequence). This CDR3 reads CSARVHGTGNTGELFF.

This chain joins TRBV20-1 and TRBJ2-7; TCRdb names TRBD1, which stays unverified in the absence of DNA. The CDR3 runs to 12 residues. Germline CDR1 DFQATT, CDR2 SNEGSKA (reference sequence). The CDR3 here is CSAGRTGREQYF.

The chain employs TRBV6-1 and TRBJ1-4. The germline V gene encodes CDR1 MNHNS and CDR2 SASEGT. The CDR3 sequence is 13 residues long. The chain's CDR3 is CASSMVDEEKLFF.

Measured by frequency, this clonotype is medium-sized. This chain connects TRBV6-5 to TRBJ1-1; there is no DNA to check the TCRdb D call of TRBD1. This CDR3 spans 14 amino acids. Germline V CDR1 and CDR2: MNHEY, SVGAGI. The CDR3 reads CASSYGAGAREAFF.

This clonotype is classed as medium-sized (0.01 to 0.1%) by frequency. The genes are TRBV7-9 and TRBJ2-5; the TCRdb D gene call, TRBD1, has no DNA to confirm it. CDR3 size: 14 residues. Germline V gene lookup returns CDR1 SEHNR and CDR2 FQNEAQ (reference sequence). The CDR3 is CASSLGGLQETQYF.

By frequency, this clonotype registers medium-sized. The V call is TRBV27, the J call TRBJ2-7. The CDR3 runs 13 residues. Germline CDR1 and CDR2: MNHEY and SMNVEV (reference sequence). CDR3 amino acids: CASSLRESYEQYF.

This clonotype is labeled large based on frequency. The chain has TRBV6-5 and TRBJ2-3; TCRdb proposes TRBD1, but this gene call is untestable without DNA. CDR1 MNHEY and CDR2 SVGAGI come from the germline V gene. The CDR3 length is 14 residues. CDR3: CASSYTGAGDTQYF.

The chain recombines TRBV7-2 with TRBJ2-1; TCRdb indicates TRBD1, and absent DNA this call remains unverified. This CDR3 has 14 amino acids. Germline V gene data show CDR1 as SGHTA and CDR2 as FQGNSA. CDR3: CASSRGPGSNEQFF.

Considering frequency, this clonotype is medium-sized. The chain joins TRBV6-5 to TRBJ1-1; the D call from TCRdb, TRBD1, cannot be confirmed without DNA. The V gene's germline CDR1 is MNHEY and CDR2 SVGAGI. This CDR3 comprises 16 residues. This chain's CDR3 is CASSSLLYMAQGIAFF.

Measured by frequency, this clonotype is medium-sized. The chain links TRBV5-4 to TRBJ1-1. This CDR3 comprises 15 residues. Per the germline V gene, CDR1 is SGHNT and CDR2 is YYREEE (reference sequence). CDR3 protein: CASSLQSVQNTEAFF.

The J gene is TRBJ2-3, the V gene TRBV6-2 or TRBV6-3; TCRdb indicates TRBD1, and absent DNA this call remains unverified. The CDR3 sequence is 18 residues long. Germline lookup yields CDR1 MNHEY and CDR2 SVGEGT. CDR3 sequence: CASRPEGYLARDTDTQYF.

V and J are TRBV6-1 and TRBJ1-2; lacking DNA, the TRBD1 call made by TCRdb goes unchecked. Per germline, CDR1 MNHNS and CDR2 SASEGT. This CDR3 spans 12 amino acids. This CDR3 is CASSEYRGFYTF.

This clonotype is called medium-sized based on its frequency. The genes are TRBV30 and TRBJ2-2; TCRdb outputs TRBD1, but without DNA this stays unchecked. Germline assignment: CDR1 GTSNPN and CDR2 SVGIG (reference sequence). The CDR3 totals 15 residues. The CDR3 loop is CAWRAGGAGTGELFF.

By frequency, this clonotype is medium-sized. The rearrangement uses TRBV24-1 and TRBJ2-1; TCRdb selects TRBD2, and the lack of DNA leaves this call unchecked. CDR3 length: 14 amino acids. Germline-derived CDR1 and CDR2 are KGHDR and SFDVKD. This CDR3 is CATSLAGGGHEQFF.

Considering frequency, this clonotype is medium-sized. The chain is built from TRBV6-1 and TRBJ1-6; checking the TCRdb D call of TRBD1 is not possible without DNA. The CDR3 is made up of 15 amino acids. The germline gives CDR1 MNHNS, CDR2 SASEGT. The CDR3 reads CASRSGGGSNSPLHF.

This clonotype registers medium-sized by frequency. The V and J genes are TRBV18 and TRBJ2-5; TCRdb reports TRBD2, a call that lacks DNA to check it against. The CDR3 loop spans 18 amino acids. Looked up from germline, CDR1 is KGHSH and CDR2 is LQKENI. CDR3 region: CASSPLLAGGPGQETQYF.

This chain links TRBV6-5 with TRBJ1-5; absent DNA, TCRdb's TRBD1 call cannot be checked. The CDR3 spans 15 residues. Germline V gene lookup returns CDR1 MNHEY and CDR2 SVGAGI. This chain's CDR3 is CASSFRDRAYQPQHF.

This clonotype ranks as medium-sized in terms of frequency. This chain connects TRBV5-6 to TRBJ1-2. CDR1 and CDR2 (germline): SGHDT, YYEEEE. The CDR3 covers 16 residues. CDR3 loop: CASSLGTAYTYYGYTF.